This TCR delta chain was sequenced for a study of γδ T cells in repeated Plasmodium falciparum infection. Flow sorting of PBMC yielded separate Vgamma9/Vdelta2+ and Vdelta2-negative gammadelta T cell populations for bulk repertoire analysis. Trimming took off 2 bases at V and 3 bases at J, with 22 bases between the two ends. The V gene's germline CDR1 is TSWWSYY and CDR2 QGS. The CDR3 runs to 18 residues. TCRdb ran CATT on the multiplex PCR reads. The table lists approximately 53,000 delta-chain clones, 1.7% of them singletons, with over 12% in the top ten. This clone was recorded a few times. Translating this DNA gives a protein that differs at residue 12 from the TCRdb one, which belongs to a much larger clone; a read error is likely, and the protein shown is this translation.

The sequenced sample was gamma-delta T cells from blood. The chain carries TRDV1 and TRDJ1; possible D gene TRDD3, 6 bases. This sequence originates from a pool of human donors (malaria-infected and uninfected, not separated). CDR3 loop: CALGESRVRLGVPDKLIF. In DNA form, the CDR3 reads TGTGCTCTTGGGGAAAGTCGGGTACGTTTGGGGGTTCCCGATAAACTCATCTTT.